This TCR beta chain was retrieved from a study of monozygotic twins with inflammatory bowel disease. The CDR3 sequence is 14 residues long. Per germline, CDR1 MDHEN and CDR2 SYDVKM. TCRdb reprocessed the 5' RACE reads and reports one entry per CDR3 protein, with no DNA. The listing records 150,000 or so distinct CDR3 sequences. The sequence was collected from a human donor with ulcerative colitis or Crohn's disease, or a healthy co-twin of an affected twin (not recorded which). The chain links TRBV28 to TRBJ1-6. The sample taken for sequencing was blood. The CDR3 sequence: CASSLGFGNSPLHF.